This passage covers 22 T cell receptor beta chains from one sample sequenced in a study of response to subunit inactivated influenza vaccine. One entry per CDR3 protein, called by TCRdb with MiXCR from the RT-PCR reads. The sample holds about 540,000 distinct CDR3 sequences, around 25% seen once. The same sample was also studied in work on T cells expressing NK-cell markers. That source adds: The TCR beta cDNA came from 5'RACE template switching with UMIs.

The sample in question was CD4+ T cells sorted from PBMCs, obtained about 13 days after vaccination. All receptors come from a man between 45 and 60 years old who received an inactivated influenza vaccine.

In this sample, this clonotype turned up many times. The chain is built from TRBV5-1 and TRBJ2-3; 7 bases map to TRBD1. CDR3 length equals 15 residues. From germline, CDR1 is SGHRS and CDR2 YFSETQ. V trimming: 4 bases; J trimming: 2 bases; junction bases outside the gene matches: 7. The CDR3 DNA reads TGCGCCAGCAGCCTAACCGGGACAGACACAGATACGCAGTATTTT. It translates to CASSLTGTDTDTQYF.

The chain links TRBV7-2 to TRBJ1-5; D is possibly TRBD1 (6 bases). The length of the CDR3 is 15 residues. V lost 1 base and J 4 bases, leaving 11 bases between the germline ends. Germline V gene lookup returns CDR1 SGHTA and CDR2 FQGNSA. DNA for the CDR3: TGTGCCAGCAGCTTAGGTGGACAGAGAAATCAGCCCCAGCATTTT. Protein sequence: CASSLGGQRNQPQHF.

V is TRBV5-1 and J is TRBJ2-2; the D gene is possibly TRBD2 (5 bases). Trimming shortened V by 2 bases and J by 7 bases, and 15 bases separated the two germline ends. CDR3 size: 15 residues. The germline V gene encodes CDR1 SGHRS and CDR2 YFSETQ. The CDR3 here is CASSFRGYELGELFF. DNA for the CDR3: TGCGCCAGCAGCTTCCGGGGTTACGAACTCGGGGAGCTGTTTTTT.

This clonotype showed up just a few times. This chain links TRBV7-2 with TRBJ2-3, with 7 positions matching TRBD2. J gave up 1 base and V 7 bases, and 8 bases lay outside the gene matches. The CDR3 is 15 amino acids. Germline lookup yields CDR1 SGHTA and CDR2 FQGNSA. For the CDR3, the DNA is TGTGCCAGCATCGAGCGGGACTTACGCACAGATACGCAGTATTTT. Amino acid sequence: CASIERDLRTDTQYF. Combining the CDR3 with reference TRBV7-2 and TRBJ2-3 gives the whole variable domain GAGVSQSPSNKVTEKGKDVELRCDPISGHTALYWYRQSLGQGLEFLIYFQGNSAPDKSGLPSDRFSAERTGGSVSTLTIQRTQQEDSAVYLCASIERDLRTDTQYFGPGTRLTVL.

The gene calls are TRBV27 and TRBJ2-7, with 7 bases aligning to TRBD2. CDR3 length equals 13 residues. Germline CDR1 reads MNHEY; CDR2 reads SMNVEV (reference sequence). The ends lost 5 bases at V and 3 bases at J; junction bases unmatched: 4. CDR3 sequence (DNA): TGTGCCAGCAGTACGGGACTAAGCTACGAGCAGTACTTC. This gives the protein CASSTGLSYEQYF.

This clonotype has a handful of counts. The junction does not match germline at one end; this may be a read error. The CDR3 DNA is TGTGCCAGCAGCCAAGAACCTAGCGCCTCCCACAATGAGCAGTTCTTC. Its translation: CASSQEPSASHNEQFF. The J gene is TRBJ2-1, the V gene TRBV3-1; maybe TRBD2 (6 bases). Germline CDR1 reads LGHDT; CDR2 reads YNNKEL (reference sequence). This CDR3 has 16 amino acids.

The chain recombines TRBV7-2 with TRBJ2-7; D is unclear. The CDR3 loop spans 17 amino acids. CDR1 and CDR2 (germline): SGHTA, FQGNSA. V lost 5 bases, J lost 0 bases, and 20 bases lay in between. CDR3 amino acids: CASSARYIALSSYEQYF. CDR3 DNA sequence: TGTGCCAGCAGCGCCCGATATATAGCCTTAAGCTCCTACGAGCAGTACTTC.

This clonotype was seen a few times. The genes are TRBV6-2 or TRBV6-3 and TRBJ1-1; D is unresolved. This CDR3 is built from 13 residues. V was cut by 7 bases and J by 1 base, with 10 bases left in between. Looked up from germline, CDR1 is MNHEY and CDR2 is SVGEGT. CDR3 nucleotide sequence: TGTGCCAGCACCAACAGTGGGAACACTGAAGCTTTCTTT. Encoded protein: CASTNSGNTEAFF.

This clonotype came up a few times. The J gene is TRBJ2-5, the V gene TRBV7-2; 7 bases fit TRBD1. The CDR3 consists of 15 residues. With 4 bases clipped from V and 3 bases from J, the junction kept 8 bases outside the gene matches. CDR1 and CDR2 from the germline V gene are SGHTA and FQGNSA. CDR3 in amino acids: CASSSLYRGEETQYF. The CDR3 DNA is TGTGCCAGCAGCTCCCTTTACAGGGGAGAAGAGACCCAGTACTTC.

This clonotype was counted only a few times. The chain recombines TRBV7-8 with TRBJ2-7; D possibly corresponds to TRBD1 (7 bases). Germline-derived CDR1 and CDR2 are SGHVS and FQNEAQ. The CDR3 runs to 16 residues. V was pared by 6 bases and J by 2 bases, with 20 bases between. In nucleotides, the CDR3 is TGTGCCAGCAGTACCCCAGGGGGACTGGTTACCTACGAGCAGTACTTC. Its protein is CASSTPGGLVTYEQYF.

This clonotype was counted only a few times. This chain joins TRBV27 and TRBJ2-1, with 7 bases that match TRBD1. The CDR3 totals 16 residues. J gave up 5 bases and V 5 bases, and 12 bases lay outside the gene matches. The germline V gene encodes CDR1 MNHEY and CDR2 SMNVEV (reference sequence). In nucleotides, the CDR3 is TGTGCCAGCAGTCTACTCCCGGGACAGAAGAACAATGAGCAGTTCTTC. Encoded protein: CASSLLPGQKNNEQFF.

This clonotype has only one observation. This chain connects TRBV29-1 to TRBJ1-4; 7 bases are shared with TRBD1. The CDR3 spans 14 residues. Losses at the gene ends were 7 bases for V and 3 bases for J; bases not matched to a gene: 8. Germline CDR1 SQVTM, CDR2 ANQGSEA. The CDR3 DNA reads TGCAGCGCAAAAACAGGGGAGTCTAATGAAAAACTGTTTTTT. This encodes CSAKTGESNEKLFF.

The V and J genes are TRBV5-1 and TRBJ2-4; D not resolved. Germline loops: CDR1 SGHRS, CDR2 YFSETQ. The CDR3 covers 16 residues. V was pared by 0 bases and J by 4 bases, with 14 bases between. DNA of the CDR3: TGCGCCAGCAGCTTGGGAGGCGCGTTGCCTAAAAACATTCAGTACTTC. This sequence encodes CASSLGGALPKNIQYF.

The V and J genes are TRBV12-3 or TRBV12-4 and TRBJ2-7; TRBD2 aligns across 8 bases. This CDR3 comprises 15 residues. V gave up 3 bases and J gave up 2 bases; unmatched junction bases: 6. Written as DNA, the CDR3 is TGTGCCAGCAGTTTCGGTCTAGCGGGCCCCTACGAGCAGTACTTC. Translated, it gives CASSFGLAGPYEQYF.

This clonotype was recorded many times. The chain employs TRBV7-2 and TRBJ2-3; 9 bases match TRBD1. Germline V gives CDR1 SGHTA, CDR2 FQGNSA. The junction had 5 bases not matched to a gene; V was cut back by 1 base and J by 3 bases. The CDR3 is 16 residues long. In DNA form, the CDR3 reads TGTGCCAGCAGCTTAGGGCTGACAGGGGGGACAGATACGCAGTATTTT. Translated: CASSLGLTGGTDTQYF. The whole variable domain, filled in from reference TRBV7-2 and TRBJ2-3, reads GAGVSQSPSNKVTEKGKDVELRCDPISGHTALYWYRQSLGQGLEFLIYFQGNSAPDKSGLPSDRFSAERTGGSVSTLTIQRTQQEDSAVYLCASSLGLTGGTDTQYFGPGTRLTVL.

The chain is built from TRBV11-2 and TRBJ2-3; no firm D call. With 0 bases removed from V and 4 bases from J, the gap between germline ends came to 14 bases. Looked up from germline, CDR1 is SGHAT and CDR2 is FQNNGV. CDR3 length: 16 amino acids. DNA of the CDR3: TGTGCCAGCAGCTTAGATTTACGTGGATGGGCAGATACGCAGTATTTT. This codes for CASSLDLRGWADTQYF.

The V call is TRBV3-1, the J call TRBJ2-5, with 7 bases that match TRBD2. CDR1 is LGHDT and CDR2 is YNNKEL in the germline V gene (reference sequence). The V segment lost 4 bases and the J segment 4 bases; nucleotides outside the gene matches: 9. This CDR3 is built from 15 residues. This CDR3 reads CASSRPGLMGETQYF. CDR3 DNA: TGTGCCAGCAGCCGACCGGGACTAATGGGAGAGACCCAGTACTTC.

This clonotype turned up a few times. This chain joins TRBV4-2 and TRBJ2-5; D is possibly TRBD1 (7 bases). The V end was cut by 4 bases, the J end by 4 bases, with 16 bases between. Germline V gene data show CDR1 as LGHNA and CDR2 as YNFKEQ. CDR3 length: 15 amino acids. CDR3 bases: TGTGCCAGCAGCCCGGGGGACAGTCTCTTAGAGACCCAGTACTTC. Amino acid sequence: CASSPGDSLLETQYF.

The chain uses TRBV27 and TRBJ2-7, with D perhaps matching TRBD1 or TRBD2 (5 bases each). The CDR3 length is 16 residues. The germline gives CDR1 MNHEY, CDR2 SMNVEV (reference sequence). Trimming shortened V by 2 bases and J by 0 bases, and 14 bases separated the two germline ends. This CDR3 is CASSLRGGPISYEQYF. DNA for the CDR3: TGTGCCAGCAGTTTAAGGGGCGGGCCCATCTCCTACGAGCAGTACTTC.

The gene calls are TRBV6-1 and TRBJ2-7, with D perhaps assigned TRBD1 or TRBD2 (5 bases each). Germline assignment: CDR1 MNHNS and CDR2 SASEGT. The germline V and J ends were trimmed by 5 bases and 0 bases, with 11 bases remaining between them. This CDR3 is built from 14 residues. CDR3 in DNA: TGTGCCAGCAGTCCCGGGGCCAACTCCTACGAGCAGTACTTC. Residues: CASSPGANSYEQYF.

The rearrangement joins TRBV6-5 to TRBJ2-7; TRBD1 matches 7 bases. The V and J ends lost 5 bases and 1 base, in that order; junction bases with no gene match: 8. The CDR3 contains 15 residues. Germline V gene lookup returns CDR1 MNHEY and CDR2 SVGAGI. CDR3 protein: CASSNGDSQSYEQYF. The CDR3 DNA follows: TGTGCCAGCAGTAACGGGGACAGTCAATCCTACGAGCAGTACTTC.

The chain links TRBV29-1 to TRBJ1-4, with unresolved D. Trimming took off 0 bases at V and 7 bases at J, with 0 bases between the two ends. In germline, CDR1 is SQVTM, CDR2 ANQGSEA. The CDR3 sequence is 10 residues long. The CDR3 region is CSVEDEKLFF. Written as DNA, the CDR3 is TGCAGCGTTGAAGATGAAAAACTGTTTTTT.